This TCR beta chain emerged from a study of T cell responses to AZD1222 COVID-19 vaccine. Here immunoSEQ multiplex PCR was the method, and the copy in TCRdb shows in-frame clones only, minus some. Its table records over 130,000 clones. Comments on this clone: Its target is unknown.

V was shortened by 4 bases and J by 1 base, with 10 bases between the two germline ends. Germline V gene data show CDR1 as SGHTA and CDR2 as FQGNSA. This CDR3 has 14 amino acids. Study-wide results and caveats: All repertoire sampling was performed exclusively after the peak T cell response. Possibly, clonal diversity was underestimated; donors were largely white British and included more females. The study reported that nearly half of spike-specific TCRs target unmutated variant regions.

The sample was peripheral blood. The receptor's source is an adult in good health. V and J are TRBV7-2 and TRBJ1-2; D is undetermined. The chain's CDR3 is CASSSQGINYGYTF. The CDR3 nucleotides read TGTGCCAGCAGCTCCCAAGGTATTAACTATGGCTACACCTTC.